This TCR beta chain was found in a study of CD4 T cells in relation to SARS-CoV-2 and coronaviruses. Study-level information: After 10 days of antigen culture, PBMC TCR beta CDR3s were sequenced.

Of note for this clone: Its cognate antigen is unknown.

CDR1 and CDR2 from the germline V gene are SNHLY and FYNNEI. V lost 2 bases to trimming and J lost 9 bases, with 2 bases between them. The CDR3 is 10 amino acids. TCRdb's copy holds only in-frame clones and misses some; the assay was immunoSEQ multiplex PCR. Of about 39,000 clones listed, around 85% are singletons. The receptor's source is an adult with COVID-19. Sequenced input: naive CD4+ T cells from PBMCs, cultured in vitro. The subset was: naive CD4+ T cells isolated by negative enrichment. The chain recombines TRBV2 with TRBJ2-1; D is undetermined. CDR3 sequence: CASSEIEQFF. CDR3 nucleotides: TGTGCCAGCAGTGAAATTGAGCAGTTCTTC.